A single sample gave rise to the 11 T cell receptor beta chains below, sequenced in a study of neoadjuvant anti-PD-1 for oral cavity cancer. Produced via immunoSEQ multiplex PCR; TCRdb's table is partial and in-frame only. The table lists over 80,000 clones, under 90% of them singletons. This specimen was PBMCs, taken before nivolumab (anti-PD-1) treatment. The receptor set was obtained from a person aged 40-85 years with oral cavity squamous cell carcinoma.

V gene TRBV2 combines with J gene TRBJ2-7, with 9 bases fitting TRBD2. Germline V gene sequence: CDR1 SNHLY, CDR2 FYNNEI. This CDR3 spans 15 amino acids. V shed 3 bases, J shed 3 bases, and the junction held 6 bases outside the gene matches. The CDR3: CASSEREGLDYEQYF. The CDR3 DNA reads TGTGCCAGCAGTGAGCGGGAGGGCCTTGACTACGAGCAGTACTTC.

This clone came up once. This sequence joins TRBV6-5 and TRBJ2-1; 7 bases are a match to TRBD2. Germline values: CDR1 MNHEY, CDR2 SVGAGI. V gave up 1 base and J gave up 0 bases; unmatched junction bases: 3. This CDR3 is built from 16 residues. CDR3: CASSYLAGPSYNEQFF. In nucleotides, the CDR3 is TGTGCCAGCAGTTACTTAGCGGGTCCCTCCTACAATGAGCAGTTCTTC.

The chain carries TRBV10-3 and TRBJ2-5; TRBD2 matches at 7 bases. CDR3 size: 14 residues. In germline, CDR1 is ENHRY, CDR2 SYGVKD. J lost 1 base, V lost 9 bases, and 8 bases had no gene match. The CDR3 DNA is TGTGCCATGGCTAGCGGAGGGTCCCAAGAGACCCAGTACTTC. Translation: CAMASGGSQETQYF.

V gene TRBV11-2 combines with J gene TRBJ2-7; maybe TRBD2 (7 bases). The V end was cut by 3 bases, the J end by 4 bases, with 16 bases between. CDR1 SGHAT and CDR2 FQNNGV come from the germline V gene. The CDR3 consists of 15 residues. The CDR3 here is CASSFQGRDPYEQYF. CDR3 sequence (DNA): TGTGCCAGCAGCTTCCAGGGGAGGGACCCATACGAGCAGTACTTC.

The chain uses TRBV27 and TRBJ2-7; no reliable D call. V gave up 10 bases and J gave up 2 bases, with 15 bases separating them. Germline V CDR1 and CDR2: MNHEY, SMNVEV (reference sequence). The CDR3 runs 13 residues. CDR3 region: CATPQKSTYEQYF. In DNA form, the CDR3 reads TGTGCCACCCCACAGAAATCAACCTACGAGCAGTACTTC.

The genes are TRBV5-1 and TRBJ2-1; TRBD2 might be the D (6 bases). The V gene lost 5 bases and the J gene lost 8 bases, with 26 bases spanning the gap. The CDR3 has 17 amino acids. The germline V gene has CDR1 SGHRS and CDR2 YFSETQ. The CDR3 loop reads CASSGGTANTFSDEQFF. The DNA for the CDR3 is TGCGCCAGCAGTGGCGGGACCGCCAATACATTTAGCGATGAGCAGTTCTTC.

The chain is built from TRBV6-6 and TRBJ2-1; 8 bases are a match to TRBD2. Losses at the gene ends were 8 bases for V and 0 bases for J; bases not matched to a gene: 3. The CDR3 consists of 14 residues. Germline V CDR1 and CDR2: MNHNY, SVGAGI (reference sequence). In DNA, the CDR3 is TGTGCCAGCGAGAGCGGGAGCTCCTACAATGAGCAGTTCTTC. It specifies CASESGSSYNEQFF.

The J gene is TRBJ2-7, the V gene TRBV2, with 7 bases lining up with TRBD2. Germline lookup yields CDR1 SNHLY and CDR2 FYNNEI. V lost 6 bases, J lost 3 bases, and 14 bases stayed unmatched. The CDR3 covers 16 residues. The CDR3 coding sequence is TGTGCCAGCAGCGAAAACCTTCGGACTAGGAACTACGAGCAGTACTTC. Residues: CASSENLRTRNYEQYF.

The V and J genes are TRBV30 and TRBJ2-5; TRBD1 is a possible D gene (6 bases). V lost 4 bases and J 11 bases, leaving 17 bases between the germline ends. Germline-derived CDR1 and CDR2 are GTSNPN and SVGIG (reference sequence). The CDR3 consists of 12 residues. CDR3 coding DNA: TGTGCCTGGAATCAGGGGCTGACTGAGCAGTACTTC. Residues: CAWNQGLTEQYF.

The rearrangement joins TRBV4-2 to TRBJ1-1; D ambiguous. Trimming took 1 base from V and 1 from J, leaving 7 bases between them. Germline lookup yields CDR1 LGHNA and CDR2 YNFKEQ. The CDR3 is made up of 14 amino acids. The chain's CDR3 is CASSQVSTNTEAFF. The CDR3 bases are TGTGCCAGCAGCCAAGTCTCAACGAACACTGAAGCTTTCTTT.

The genes are TRBV6-5 and TRBJ1-2; weak D call: TRBD1 (5 bases). Germline-derived CDR1 and CDR2 are MNHEY and SVGAGI. Trimming left V 5 bases short and J 8 bases short, with 15 bases between. This CDR3 comprises 13 residues. The CDR3 DNA is TGTGCCAGCAGTCCCGGGACGGAAAGAGGCTACACCTTC. This sequence encodes CASSPGTERGYTF.